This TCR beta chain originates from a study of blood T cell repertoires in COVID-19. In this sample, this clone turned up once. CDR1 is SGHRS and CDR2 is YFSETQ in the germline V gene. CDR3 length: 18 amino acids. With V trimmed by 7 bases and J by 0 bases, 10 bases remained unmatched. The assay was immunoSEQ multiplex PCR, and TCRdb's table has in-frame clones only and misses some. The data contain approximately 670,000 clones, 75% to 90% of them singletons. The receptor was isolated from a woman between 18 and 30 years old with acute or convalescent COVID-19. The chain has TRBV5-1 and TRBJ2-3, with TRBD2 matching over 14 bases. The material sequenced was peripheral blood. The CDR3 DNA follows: TGCGCCAGCTCACCGGGACTAGCGGGGGTTACTAGCACAGATACGCAGTATTTT. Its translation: CASSPGLAGVTSTDTQYF.